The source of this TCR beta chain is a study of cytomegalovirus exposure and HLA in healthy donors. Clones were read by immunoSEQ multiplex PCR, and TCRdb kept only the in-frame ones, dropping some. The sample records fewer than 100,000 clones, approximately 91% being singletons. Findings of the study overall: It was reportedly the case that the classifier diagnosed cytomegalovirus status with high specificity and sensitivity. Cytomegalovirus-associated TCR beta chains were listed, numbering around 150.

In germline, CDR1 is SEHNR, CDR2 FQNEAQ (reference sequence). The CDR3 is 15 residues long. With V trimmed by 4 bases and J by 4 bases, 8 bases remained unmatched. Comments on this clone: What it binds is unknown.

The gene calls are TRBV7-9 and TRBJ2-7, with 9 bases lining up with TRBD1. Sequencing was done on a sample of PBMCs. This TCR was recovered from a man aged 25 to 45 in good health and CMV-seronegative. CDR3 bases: TGTGCCAGCAGCTCCCCGGGACAGGGTGGTTACGAGCAGTACTTC. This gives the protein CASSSPGQGGYEQYF. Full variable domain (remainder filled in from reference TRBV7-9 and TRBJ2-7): DTGVSQNPRHKITKRGQNVTFRCDPISEHNRLYWYRQTLGQGPEFLTYFQNEAQLEKSRLLSDRFSAERPKGSFSTLEIQRTEQGDSAMYLCASSSPGQGGYEQYFGPGTRLTVT.